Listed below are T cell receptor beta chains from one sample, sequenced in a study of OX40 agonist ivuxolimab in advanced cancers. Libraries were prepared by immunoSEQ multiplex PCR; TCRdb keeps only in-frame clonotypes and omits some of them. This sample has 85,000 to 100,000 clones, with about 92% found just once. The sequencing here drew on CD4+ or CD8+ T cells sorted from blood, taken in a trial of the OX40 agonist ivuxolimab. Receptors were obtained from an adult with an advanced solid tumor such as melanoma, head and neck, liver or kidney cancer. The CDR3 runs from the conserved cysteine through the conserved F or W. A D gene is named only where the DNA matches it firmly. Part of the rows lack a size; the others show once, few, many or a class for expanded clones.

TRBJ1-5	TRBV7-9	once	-	CASSSRSSNQPQHF	TGTGCCAGCAGCTCCCGGTCAAGCAATCAGCCCCAGCATTTT
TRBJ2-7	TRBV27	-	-	CASSFRRGTYYEQYF	TGTGCCAGCAGTTTCAGGCGGGGAACTTACTACGAGCAGTACTTC
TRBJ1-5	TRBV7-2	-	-	CASSLAGRQPQHF	TGTGCCAGCAGCTTAGCGGGAAGGCAGCCCCAGCATTTT
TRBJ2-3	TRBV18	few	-	CASSPRTDTQYF	TGTGCCAGCTCACCCCGGACAGATACGCAGTATTTT
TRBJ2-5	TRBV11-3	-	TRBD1	CASSIGTESQETQYF	TGTGCCAGCAGCATCGGGACAGAAAGCCAAGAGACCCAGTACTTC
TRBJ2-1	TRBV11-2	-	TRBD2	CASSLAWTSGSLYEQFF	TGTGCCAGCAGCTTAGCATGGACTAGCGGGAGTCTCTATGAGCAGTTCTTC
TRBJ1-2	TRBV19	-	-	CASSIEGGYGYTF	TGTGCCAGTAGTATAGAAGGGGGCTATGGCTACACCTTC
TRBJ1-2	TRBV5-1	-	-	CASSRGTVNLANYGYTF	TGCGCCAGCAGCAGGGGGACGGTTAACTTAGCTAACTATGGCTACACCTTC
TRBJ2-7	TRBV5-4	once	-	CASSQRDGSYEQYF	TGTGCCAGCAGCCAAAGGGACGGTTCCTACGAGCAGTACTTC
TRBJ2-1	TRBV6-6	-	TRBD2	CASSYSSGIRDEQFF	TGTGCCAGCAGTTATTCTAGCGGGATAAGGGATGAGCAGTTCTTC
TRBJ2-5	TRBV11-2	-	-	CASSFRNQETQYF	TGTGCCAGCAGCTTTAGGAACCAAGAGACCCAGTACTTC
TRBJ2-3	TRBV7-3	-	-	CASSLYGRTDTQYF	TGTGCCAGCAGCTTATACGGCCGCACAGATACGCAGTATTTT
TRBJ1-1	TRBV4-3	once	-	CASSSEVRVQEAFF	TGCGCCAGCAGCTCGGAGGTCAGGGTACAAGAAGCTTTCTTT
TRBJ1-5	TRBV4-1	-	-	CASSQPRGTGGDQPQHF	TGCGCCAGCAGCCAGCCGAGGGGCACAGGCGGCGATCAGCCCCAGCATTTT
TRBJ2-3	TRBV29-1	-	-	CSAGISTDTQYF	TGCAGCGCCGGAATTAGCACAGATACGCAGTATTTT
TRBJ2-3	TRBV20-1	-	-	CSASRTDTQYF	TGCAGTGCTAGCCGCACAGATACGCAGTATTTT
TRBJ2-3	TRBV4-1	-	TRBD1	CASSQDWTGGTDTQYF	TGCGCCAGCAGCCAAGATTGGACAGGGGGCACAGATACGCAGTATTTT
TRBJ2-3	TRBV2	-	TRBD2	CASSPRAGGTDTQYF	TGTGCCAGCAGTCCCCGAGCGGGAGGGACAGATACGCAGTATTTT
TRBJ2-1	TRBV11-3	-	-	CASSSTQRDEQFF	TGTGCCAGCAGCTCCACCCAGAGGGATGAGCAGTTCTTC
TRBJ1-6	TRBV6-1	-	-	CASVVRGNSPLHF	TGTGCCAGCGTAGTAAGGGGAAATTCACCCCTCCACTTT
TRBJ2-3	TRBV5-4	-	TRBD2	CASSLGAGVNTDTQYF	TGTGCCAGCAGCTTGGGAGCGGGGGTGAACACAGATACGCAGTATTTT
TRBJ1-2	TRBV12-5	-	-	CASGFTGQNYGYTF	TGTGCTAGTGGTTTCACCGGCCAGAACTATGGCTACACCTTC
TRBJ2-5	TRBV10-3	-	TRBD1	CAISARGQTGDQETQYF	TGTGCCATCAGTGCTCGGGGCCAAACAGGGGACCAAGAGACCCAGTACTTC
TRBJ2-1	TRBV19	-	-	CASSIWGNEQFF	TGTGCCAGTAGTATTTGGGGAAATGAGCAGTTCTTC
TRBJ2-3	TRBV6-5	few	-	CASSYGSTDTQYF	TGTGCCAGCAGTTACGGAAGCACAGATACGCAGTATTTT
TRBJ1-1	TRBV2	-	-	CASVSDASTEAFF	TGTGCCAGCGTAAGTGACGCAAGCACTGAAGCTTTCTTT
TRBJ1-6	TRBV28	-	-	CASSLISGGGVHLLHF	TGTGCCAGCAGTTTAATTAGCGGAGGGGGGGTTCACCTCCTCCACTTT
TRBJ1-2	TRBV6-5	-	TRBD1	CASSYAGGRRGYTF	TGTGCCAGCAGTTACGCAGGGGGCAGAAGAGGCTACACCTTC
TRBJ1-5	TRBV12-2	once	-	CASRSRRGPQHF	TGTGCAAGTCGCTCTCGACGGGGACCCCAGCATTTT
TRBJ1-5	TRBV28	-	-	CASSSLNQPQHF	TGTGCCAGCAGTTCCCTGAATCAGCCCCAGCATTTT
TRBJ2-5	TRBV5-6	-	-	CASSSERKETQYF	TGTGCCAGCAGCTCGGAACGGAAAGAGACCCAGTACTTC
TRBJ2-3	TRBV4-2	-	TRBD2	CASSRSYEAGGRDTQYF	TGTGCCAGCAGCCGGTCCTATGAAGCGGGGGGGAGAGATACGCAGTATTTT
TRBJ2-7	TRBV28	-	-	CASSLAGATYEQYF	TGTGCCAGCAGTTTAGCAGGGGCAACCTACGAGCAGTACTTC
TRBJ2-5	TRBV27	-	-	CASRIGGTLQETQYF	TGTGCCAGCAGGATCGGGGGGACACTTCAAGAGACCCAGTACTTC
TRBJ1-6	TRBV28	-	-	CASRVVNNSPLHF	TGTGCCAGCAGGGTGGTAAATAATTCACCCCTCCACTTT
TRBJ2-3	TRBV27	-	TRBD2	CASSLLASGNTDTQYF	TGTGCCAGCAGTTTATTAGCTAGCGGGAACACAGATACGCAGTATTTT
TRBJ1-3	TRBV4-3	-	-	CASSQDPGSGNTIYF	TGCGCCAGCAGCCAAGATCCAGGCTCTGGAAACACCATATATTTT
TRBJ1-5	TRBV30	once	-	CAWSGGGNQPQHF	TGTGCCTGGTCGGGGGGGGGCAATCAGCCCCAGCATTTT
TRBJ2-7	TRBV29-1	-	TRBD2	CSVLAGVSYEQYF	TGCAGCGTTTTAGCGGGGGTCTCCTACGAGCAGTACTTC
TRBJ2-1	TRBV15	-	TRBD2	CATSRELAGGQSIPSNEQFF	TGTGCCACCAGCAGAGAGCTAGCGGGAGGGCAATCCATCCCTTCCAATGAGCAGTTCTTC
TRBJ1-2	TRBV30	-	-	CAWSLLKANYGYTF	TGTGCCTGGAGTCTGCTGAAGGCTAACTATGGCTACACCTTC
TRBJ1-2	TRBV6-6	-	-	CASSLREPTAIYGYTF	TGTGCCAGCAGTTTGAGGGAACCGACCGCTATCTATGGCTACACCTTC
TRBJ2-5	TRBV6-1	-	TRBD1	CASRRTGVGETQYF	TGTGCCAGCCGTCGAACAGGGGTTGGAGAGACCCAGTACTTC
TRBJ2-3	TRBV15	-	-	CATSRDLGYTHTQYF	TGTGCCACCAGCAGAGATCTGGGTTACACGCATACGCAGTATTTT
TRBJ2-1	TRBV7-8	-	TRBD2	CASSPRLAGWGEQFF	TGTGCCAGCAGCCCCAGGCTAGCGGGCTGGGGTGAGCAGTTCTTC
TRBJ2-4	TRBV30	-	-	CAWNSAGSSKNIQYF	TGTGCCTGGAATTCGGCCGGGAGCAGCAAAAACATTCAGTACTTC
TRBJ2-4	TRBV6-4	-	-	CASSEGGGIQYF	TGTGCCAGCAGTGAAGGGGGAGGCATTCAGTACTTC
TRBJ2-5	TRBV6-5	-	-	CASSLQETQYF	TGTGCCAGCAGCCTACAAGAGACCCAGTACTTC
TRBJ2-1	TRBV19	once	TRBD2	CASRGLAGGLANEQFF	TGTGCCAGCCGGGGACTAGCGGGGGGTTTAGCCAATGAGCAGTTCTTC
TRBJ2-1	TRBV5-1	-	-	CASTLLGSRWNEQFF	TGCGCCAGCACCCTCCTGGGGAGTAGGTGGAATGAGCAGTTCTTC